These 27 T cell receptor beta chains came from one sample sequenced in a study of graft-versus-host responses after intestinal transplantation. Intraepithelial plus lamina propria lymphocytes were released by processing graft tissue. Assay: immunoSEQ multiplex PCR; the TCRdb copy retains only in-frame clones and omits some. Altogether approximately 11,000 clones are present, 76% being singletons, with the ten largest covering less than 12%. The sequencing used ileum tissue, collected 23 days after intestinal transplant. Receptors were obtained from a human patient who received an intestinal transplant, so some T cells may come from the graft donor.

The chain combines TRBV13 with TRBJ2-3; D might be TRBD1 or TRBD2, each matching 5 bases. Germline CDR1 is PRHDT and CDR2 is FYEKMQ (reference sequence). The ends were cut back, 5 bases at V and 1 base at J, with 25 bases in the middle. The CDR3 runs to 19 residues. CDR3 residues: CASSPTGTGGVGGTDTQYF. The CDR3 DNA is TGTGCCAGCAGCCCTACCGGGACCGGAGGAGTGGGGGGCACAGATACGCAGTATTTT.

The chain employs TRBV18 and TRBJ1-2, with D unresolved. Germline assignment: CDR1 KGHSH and CDR2 LQKENI. The CDR3 consists of 13 residues. Between the trimmed V and J ends, which lost 2 bases and 0 bases, there was a span of 4 bases. The CDR3 DNA is TGTGCCAGCTCACCAGAGACTAACTATGGCTACACCTTC. It is translated as CASSPETNYGYTF.

The V gene is TRBV6-5, the J gene TRBJ2-7; no definite D call. The CDR3 has 12 amino acids. V was pared by 7 bases and J by 5 bases, with 12 bases between. Germline lookup yields CDR1 MNHEY and CDR2 SVGAGI. DNA of the CDR3: TGTGCCAGCATTTCCGCTAGTGACGAGCAGTACTTC. Its translation: CASISASDEQYF.

The chain uses TRBV5-1 and TRBJ1-1, with D tentatively TRBD1 (5 bases). This CDR3 has 15 residues. V shed 1 base and J shed 2 bases, with 12 bases lying between them. Germline CDR1 and CDR2: SGHRS and YFSETQ. CDR3 coding DNA: TGCGCCAGCAGCTTGAGACGCCGGGACAACACTGAAGCTTTCTTT. Translation: CASSLRRRDNTEAFF.

The genes are TRBV6-5 and TRBJ2-1, with 11 bases aligning to TRBD2. The CDR3 extends over 14 amino acids. Unmatched junction bases numbered 8, after V lost 5 bases and J lost 11 bases. Germline loops: CDR1 MNHEY, CDR2 SVGAGI. CDR3 sequence: CASSPSGTSGKQFF. CDR3 bases: TGTGCCAGCAGTCCCTCCGGGACTAGCGGTAAGCAGTTCTTC.

This chain connects TRBV28 to TRBJ1-5; 7 bases match TRBD1. Germline loops: CDR1 MDHEN, CDR2 SYDVKM. V shed 6 bases and J 5 bases; nucleotides not matched to a gene: 7. The CDR3 consists of 14 residues. CDR3 bases: TGTGCCAGCAGGGGGAACGACAGGGATCAGCCCCAGCATTTT. This gives the protein CASRGNDRDQPQHF.

The CDR3 nucleotides read TGTGCCTGGTCTATGACACTGTCCTACGAGCAGTACTTC. Residues: CAWSMTLSYEQYF. The rearrangement links TRBV30 to TRBJ2-7, with no clear D. The CDR3 is 13 residues long. CDR1 is GTSNPN, CDR2 SVGIG, per germline (reference sequence). V lost 5 bases and J 1 base, leaving 12 bases between the germline ends.

There are a few counts of this clone. The rearrangement uses TRBV6-1 and TRBJ1-1; TRBD1 agrees at 9 bases. The V segment lost 6 bases and the J segment 5 bases; nucleotides outside the gene matches: 7. The CDR3 length is 14 residues. Per the germline V gene, CDR1 is MNHNS and CDR2 is SASEGT. In nucleotides, the CDR3 is TGTGCCAGCAGCGCCGGGACAGGGTGGACTGAAGCTTTCTTT. Residues: CASSAGTGWTEAFF.

This rearrangement joins TRBV6-4 to TRBJ2-1, with a possible D match to TRBD1 (6 bases). CDR3 length: 14 amino acids. Per germline, CDR1 MRHNA and CDR2 SNTAGT. Trimming took off 2 bases at V and 9 bases at J, with 14 bases between the two ends. The CDR3 DNA sequence: TGTGCCAGCAGTGACGACCCAGGGGTTAGTGAGCAGTTCTTC. Translated, it gives CASSDDPGVSEQFF.

The chain employs TRBV9 and TRBJ1-6, with 7 bases lining up with TRBD1. CDR1 and CDR2 from the germline V gene are SGDLS and YYNGEE. The junction had 9 bases not matched to a gene; V was cut back by 8 bases and J by 4 bases. The length of the CDR3 is 15 residues. This CDR3 is CASSPEGQYNSPLHF. In DNA, the CDR3 is TGTGCCAGTAGCCCCGAGGGACAGTATAATTCACCCCTCCACTTT.

The genes are TRBV10-3 and TRBJ2-1; 13 bases map to TRBD2. This CDR3 comprises 15 residues. The germline V gene has CDR1 ENHRY and CDR2 SYGVKD. J lost 5 bases, V lost 8 bases, and 6 bases had no gene match. The CDR3 is CAIAGLAGAHNEQFF. CDR3 nucleotides: TGTGCCATCGCTGGACTAGCGGGAGCCCACAATGAGCAGTTCTTC.

The CDR3: CSVEKSGFASYNEQFF. CDR3 DNA sequence: TGCAGCGTTGAAAAAAGCGGCTTCGCCTCCTACAATGAGCAGTTCTTC. V is TRBV29-1 and J is TRBJ2-1; tentative D call: TRBD2 (5 bases). The CDR3 runs to 16 residues. Trimming took off 2 bases at V and 0 bases at J, with 14 bases between the two ends. The germline gives CDR1 SQVTM, CDR2 ANQGSEA.

This clone was seen once. V and J are TRBV12-5 and TRBJ1-6, with 7 bases lining up with TRBD1. The CDR3 runs 16 residues. Losses at the gene ends were 1 base for V and 0 bases for J; bases not matched to a gene: 0. Germline loops: CDR1 LGHNT, CDR2 FRNRAP. CDR3 nucleotides: TGTGCTAGTGGTTTGGGACAGGGCTCCTATAATTCACCCCTCCACTTT. Protein: CASGLGQGSYNSPLHF.

The rearrangement uses TRBV15 and TRBJ2-7, with D perhaps matching TRBD1 (6 bases). V was cut by 0 bases and J by 4 bases, with 10 bases left in between. The CDR3 extends over 14 amino acids. Germline CDR1 LNHNV, CDR2 YYDKDF (reference sequence). This CDR3 is CATSRDDRRYEQYF. The CDR3 nucleotides read TGTGCCACCAGCAGAGACGACAGGAGGTACGAGCAGTACTTC.

The V gene is TRBV28, the J gene TRBJ1-5; D is unclear. In germline, CDR1 is MDHEN, CDR2 SYDVKM. CDR3 size: 17 residues. V was shortened by 2 bases and J by 0 bases, with 14 bases between the two germline ends. The CDR3, as DNA: TGTGCCAGCAGTTTAATAGGTTCAGTTGATAGCAATCAGCCCCAGCATTTT. Amino acid sequence: CASSLIGSVDSNQPQHF.

The chain uses TRBV5-1 and TRBJ1-1, with 11 bases aligning to TRBD1. The CDR3 consists of 16 residues. V dropped 0 bases and J dropped 0; count of bases not matched to a gene: 1. Germline V gene sequence: CDR1 SGHRS, CDR2 YFSETQ. The CDR3 reads CASSLGTGGMNTEAFF. CDR3 bases: TGCGCCAGCAGCTTGGGGACAGGGGGCATGAACACTGAAGCTTTCTTT.

The chain combines TRBV28 with TRBJ2-5; D ambiguous. This CDR3 has 14 amino acids. Germline V gives CDR1 MDHEN, CDR2 SYDVKM. Trimming took 2 bases from V and 2 from J, leaving 9 bases between them. The CDR3, as DNA: TGTGCCAGCAGTTTAGGTCACGAACAAGAGACCCAGTACTTC. It yields the protein CASSLGHEQETQYF.

This rearrangement joins TRBV6-5 to TRBJ1-4; D unclear. Germline CDR1 MNHEY, CDR2 SVGAGI. CDR3 length: 15 residues. V shed 0 bases and J shed 4 bases, with 9 bases lying between them. The CDR3 nucleotides read TGTGCCAGCAGTTACTCGGGTGCCTTTAATGAAAAACTGTTTTTT. Residues: CASSYSGAFNEKLFF.

J is TRBJ2-7 and V is TRBV5-6; tentative D call: TRBD2 (6 bases). The length of the CDR3 is 14 residues. Germline V gene lookup returns CDR1 SGHDT and CDR2 YYEEEE. The V end was cut by 5 bases, the J end by 3 bases, with 15 bases between. DNA for the CDR3: TGTGCCAGCAGACCGACCGGGACTGGCTACGAGCAGTACTTC. Encoded protein: CASRPTGTGYEQYF.

This rearrangement joins TRBV27 to TRBJ2-1; D perhaps matches TRBD2 (7 bases). CDR1 is MNHEY and CDR2 is SMNVEV in the germline V gene (reference sequence). V dropped 6 bases and J dropped 4 bases, with 13 bases sitting between them. The CDR3 contains 14 residues. CDR3 residues: CASREGGAYNEQFF. CDR3 nucleotide sequence: TGTGCCAGCAGAGAGGGGGGGGCTTACAATGAGCAGTTCTTC.

This clone has a handful of counts. V usage is TRBV4-1 and J usage is TRBJ2-7; D is undetermined. V shed 1 base and J shed 3 bases, with 10 bases lying between them. This CDR3 is 14 amino acids long. The germline gives CDR1 MGHRA, CDR2 YSYEKL. The CDR3 here is CASSQGPMGYEQYF. CDR3 DNA: TGCGCCAGCAGCCAAGGCCCAATGGGCTACGAGCAGTACTTC.

Note on this clone: The junction shows a germline mismatch at one end, possibly a read error. This chain links TRBV5-7 with TRBJ1-1; 9 bases align to TRBD1. TRBV5-7 is sorted into the ORF group, with uncertain function. CDR3 length equals 16 residues. The CDR3 coding sequence is TGTGCCAGCAGCTTGACACAGGGGGCTGAGGACACTGAAGCTTCCTTT. Its translation is CASSLTQGAEDTEASF.

Only a few counts were recorded for this clone. The rearrangement uses TRBV7-8 and TRBJ2-5, with 14 bases identical to TRBD2. Germline CDR1 reads SGHVS; CDR2 reads FQNEAQ. The CDR3 contains 18 residues. J lost 3 bases, V lost 3 bases, and 9 bases had no gene match. The CDR3 here is CASSFGTSGGEVKETQYF. The CDR3 region has the DNA TGTGCCAGCAGCTTTGGGACTAGCGGGGGAGAAGTGAAAGAGACCCAGTACTTC.

The CDR3 DNA sequence: TGTGCCAGCAGCTTACGTCTAGCGGGCACAGATACGCAGTATTTT. Encoded protein: CASSLRLAGTDTQYF. The chain has TRBV7-2 and TRBJ2-3; 7 bases map to TRBD2. The V and J ends lost 2 bases and 1 base, in that order; junction bases with no gene match: 3. The CDR3 runs to 15 residues. Germline CDR1 SGHTA, CDR2 FQGNSA.

This chain joins TRBV2 and TRBJ1-4, with a weak D call TRBD1 (6 bases). V was shortened by 6 bases and J by 2 bases, with 28 bases between the two germline ends. The germline V gene encodes CDR1 SNHLY and CDR2 FYNNEI. The CDR3 sequence is 20 residues long. The CDR3 sequence: CASRDFRGISIITTNEKLFF. The CDR3 coding sequence is TGTGCCAGCAGAGACTTTAGGGGGATAAGTATTATAACGACTAATGAAAAACTGTTTTTT.

The chain carries TRBV4-2 and TRBJ1-5; D is undetermined. Trimming left V 2 bases short and J 1 base short, with 3 bases between. Germline V CDR1 and CDR2: LGHNA, YNFKEQ. The CDR3 is made up of 13 amino acids. CDR3 region: CASSQPSNQPQHF. In DNA, the CDR3 is TGTGCCAGCAGCCAACCCAGCAATCAGCCCCAGCATTTT.

The chain recombines TRBV7-2 with TRBJ1-4; the match to TRBD1 covers 7 bases. The CDR3 length is 13 residues. Germline V gene lookup returns CDR1 SGHTA and CDR2 FQGNSA. Trimming at V came to 2 bases and at J to 8 bases, leaving 2 bases not matched to a gene. CDR3 nucleotides: TGTGCCAGCAGCTTAATACAGGGGGAAAAACTGTTTTTT. Residues: CASSLIQGEKLFF.